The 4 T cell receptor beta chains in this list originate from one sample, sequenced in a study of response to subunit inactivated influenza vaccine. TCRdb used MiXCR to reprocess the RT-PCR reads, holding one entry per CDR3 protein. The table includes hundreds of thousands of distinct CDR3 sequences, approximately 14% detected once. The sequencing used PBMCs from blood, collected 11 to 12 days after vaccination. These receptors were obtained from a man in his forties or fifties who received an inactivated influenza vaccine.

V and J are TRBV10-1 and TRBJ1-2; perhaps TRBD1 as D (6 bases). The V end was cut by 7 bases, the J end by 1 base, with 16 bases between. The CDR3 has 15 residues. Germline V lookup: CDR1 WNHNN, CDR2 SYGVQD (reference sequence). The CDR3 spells CASIKTGHINYGYTF. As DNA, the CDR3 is TGCGCCAGCATCAAGACGGGACATATTAACTATGGCTACACCTTC.

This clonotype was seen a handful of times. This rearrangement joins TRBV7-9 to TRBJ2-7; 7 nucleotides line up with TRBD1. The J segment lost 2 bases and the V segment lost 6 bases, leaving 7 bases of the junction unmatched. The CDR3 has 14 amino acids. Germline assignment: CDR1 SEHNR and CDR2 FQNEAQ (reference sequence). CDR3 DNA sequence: TGTGCCAGCAGTGAAGGACAGGACCCCTACGAGCAGTACTTC. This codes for CASSEGQDPYEQYF.

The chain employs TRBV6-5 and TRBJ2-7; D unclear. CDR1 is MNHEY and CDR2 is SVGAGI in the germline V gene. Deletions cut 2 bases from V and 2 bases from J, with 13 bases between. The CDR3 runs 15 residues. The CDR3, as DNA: TGTGCCAGCAGTTACATTTTCGGTGAAACCTACGAGCAGTACTTC. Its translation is CASSYIFGETYEQYF.

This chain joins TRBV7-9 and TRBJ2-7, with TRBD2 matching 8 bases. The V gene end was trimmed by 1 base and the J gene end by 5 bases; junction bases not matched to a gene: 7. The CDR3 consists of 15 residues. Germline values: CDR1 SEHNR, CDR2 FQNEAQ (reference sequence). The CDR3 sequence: CASSLDAGGYHEQYF. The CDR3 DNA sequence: TGTGCCAGCAGCTTAGACGCGGGGGGCTACCACGAGCAGTACTTC.